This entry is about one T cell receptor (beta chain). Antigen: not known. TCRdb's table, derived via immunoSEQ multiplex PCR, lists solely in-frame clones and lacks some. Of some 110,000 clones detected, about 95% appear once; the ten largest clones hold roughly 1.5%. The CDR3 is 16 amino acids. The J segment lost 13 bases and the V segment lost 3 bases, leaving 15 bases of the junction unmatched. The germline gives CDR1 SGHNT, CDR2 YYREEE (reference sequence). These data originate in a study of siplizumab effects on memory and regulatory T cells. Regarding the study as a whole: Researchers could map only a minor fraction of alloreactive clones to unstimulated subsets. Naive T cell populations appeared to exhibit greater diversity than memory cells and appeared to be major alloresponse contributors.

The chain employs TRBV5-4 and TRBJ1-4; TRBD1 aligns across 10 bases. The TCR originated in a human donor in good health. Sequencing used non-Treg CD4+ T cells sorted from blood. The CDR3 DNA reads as TGTGCCAGCAGCTCGTACCGGGACGGACAGGGGGTTAGACTGTTTTTT. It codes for CASSSYRDGQGVRLFF.